Given below is one T cell receptor beta chain in context. The antigen is undetermined. This sample is part of a study of cytomegalovirus exposure and HLA in healthy donors. The study's findings and limits: In vitro assays verified that a few CMV-associated chains recognized CMV antigens specifically. A link between a missense DCLRE1C variant and TCR beta V- and J-gene trimming emerged from a later analysis.

The study ran its PCR with 60 Vbeta and 13 Jbeta primers. The authors' processing: Approximately 12 million of the 75 million to 95 million unique TCR beta chains counted in a later analysis were shared. Here immunoSEQ multiplex PCR was the method, and the copy in TCRdb shows in-frame clones only, minus some. The V and J calls and clone size are taken from that table; D and trimming were inferred from the DNA. The sample consists of under 200,000 clones, 65% to 70% of them appearing once. Trimming shortened V by 1 base and J by 1 base, and 8 bases separated the two germline ends. Germline V gene data show CDR1 as GTSNPN and CDR2 as SVGIG (reference sequence). The CDR3 has 14 residues.

Sample: PBMCs. V usage is TRBV30 and J usage is TRBJ1-5; D is uncertain. This clonotype was sampled from a woman under 30 in good health and CMV-seropositive. CDR3 sequence reads: CAWSGGISNQPQHF. CDR3 coding DNA: TGTGCCTGGAGTGGAGGCATAAGCAATCAGCCCCAGCATTTT.